These 5 T cell receptor beta chains share one sample of origin, sequenced in a study of blood T cell repertoires in COVID-19. Generated by immunoSEQ multiplex PCR, the TCRdb table keeps only in-frame clones and is missing some. The sample has tens of thousands of clones; approximately 85% are singletons. Sequenced sample: peripheral blood. These TCRs come from a human donor in a cohort sampled during active COVID-19.

V and J are TRBV28 and TRBJ2-1; 7 positions agree with TRBD2. The CDR3 contains 15 residues. Germline loops: CDR1 MDHEN, CDR2 SYDVKM. V shed 6 bases, J shed 0 bases, and the junction held 5 bases outside the gene matches. For the CDR3, the DNA is TGTGCCAGCAGCCGCGGGGGTAGCTCCTACAATGAGCAGTTCTTC. Its protein product is CASSRGGSSYNEQFF.

V usage is TRBV10-1 and J usage is TRBJ1-5; D gene unclear. V was cut by 6 bases and J by 2 bases, with 17 bases left in between. Germline CDR1 and CDR2: WNHNN and SYGVQD (reference sequence). This CDR3 spans 16 amino acids. CDR3 sequence: CASRTALDIGNQPQHF. The CDR3 coding sequence is TGCGCCAGCAGAACAGCACTAGATATTGGCAATCAGCCCCAGCATTTT.

This clone was observed once. CDR3 bases: TGTGCCAGCAGTACCCGCAGGTTGAATGCCGGGGAGCTGTTTTTT. Its protein product is CASSTRRLNAGELFF. The V gene is TRBV27, the J gene TRBJ2-2; D is uncertain. CDR3 size: 15 residues. The V gene lost 5 bases and the J gene lost 6 bases, with 16 bases spanning the gap. Germline CDR1 MNHEY, CDR2 SMNVEV (reference sequence).

The chain carries TRBV6-2 or TRBV6-3 and TRBJ2-5; 9 positions agree with TRBD2. V was pared by 5 bases and J by 5 bases, with 9 bases of the junction left unmatched. Germline CDR1 is MNHEY and CDR2 is SVGEGT. The CDR3 is 15 residues long. The CDR3 DNA is TGTGCCAGCAGTGGCGCCGGGACTAGCAGGGAGACCCAGTACTTC. It specifies CASSGAGTSRETQYF.

CDR3 coding DNA: TGTGCCAGCCAGCGGGGGGCCCAAGAGACCCAGTACTTC. This encodes CASQRGAQETQYF. The chain has TRBV6-6 and TRBJ2-5; 9 bases are shared with TRBD2. Germline V CDR1 and CDR2: MNHNY, SVGAGI (reference sequence). There are 13 residues in the CDR3. Losses at the gene ends were 8 bases for V and 1 base for J; bases not matched to a gene: 2.